The next 29 T cell receptor beta chains were all read from a single sample in a study of identical twins. Using its own MiXCR run on the 5' RACE reads, TCRdb lists one record per CDR3 protein. This table has 1.5 million to 2 million distinct CDR3 sequences, 32% appearing once. Input material: cord blood. The receptor source for this set is a newborn girl in good health.

This chain joins TRBV5-1 and TRBJ1-1, with a possible D match to TRBD1 (6 bases). In germline, CDR1 is SGHRS, CDR2 YFSETQ. The CDR3 is 15 residues long. Trimming shortened V by 1 base and J by 2 bases, and 12 bases separated the two germline ends. The chain's CDR3 is CASSLQGLPNTEAFF. The CDR3 DNA reads TGCGCCAGCAGCTTGCAGGGGCTCCCAAACACTGAAGCTTTCTTT.

V gene TRBV4-1 combines with J gene TRBJ1-1, with TRBD1 identical over 8 bases. V dropped 8 bases and J dropped 0; count of bases not matched to a gene: 8. CDR3 length: 15 residues. The germline gives CDR1 MGHRA, CDR2 YSYEKL. CDR3 nucleotides: TGCGCCAGCCATGCGCAGGGGGCCATGAACACTGAAGCTTTCTTT. It codes for CASHAQGAMNTEAFF.

This chain links TRBV30 with TRBJ1-6, with TRBD1 as a possible D gene (6 bases). The V end was cut by 0 bases, the J end by 7 bases, with 10 bases between. The CDR3 has 14 amino acids. Germline CDR1 reads GTSNPN; CDR2 reads SVGIG (reference sequence). The CDR3 region is CAWSVNRENSPLHF. The DNA for the CDR3 is TGTGCCTGGAGTGTAAACAGGGAGAATTCACCCCTCCACTTT.

The chain joins TRBV20-1 to TRBJ2-3; perhaps TRBD1 as D (5 bases). Germline lookup yields CDR1 DFQATT and CDR2 SNEGSKA (reference sequence). This CDR3 is 14 amino acids long. V was shortened by 6 bases and J by 6 bases, with 19 bases between the two germline ends. In DNA form, the CDR3 reads TGCAGTGCGAAACCTAGTTCGCACAGGGATACGCAGTATTTT. Its protein is CSAKPSSHRDTQYF.

The V call is TRBV12-3 or TRBV12-4, the J call TRBJ2-1; 8 bases agree with TRBD2. CDR3 length: 11 amino acids. With 8 bases clipped from V and 12 bases from J, the junction kept 6 bases outside the gene matches. The CDR3 here is CASRQTSGQFF. CDR3 DNA: TGTGCCAGCCGACAAACTAGCGGGCAGTTCTTC.

Notes on this clonotype: One end of the junction fails to match germline, which may point to a read error. The chain carries TRBV10-3 and TRBJ2-4, with a possible D match to TRBD2 (7 bases). The J call may be faulty, since TRBJ2-7 better matches the DNA end. The CDR3 runs 14 residues. CDR1 is ENHRY and CDR2 is SYGVKD in the germline V gene. The CDR3 nucleotides are TGTGCCGTCAGTGCGACAGGACTAGCCTACGAGCAGTACTTC. It is translated as CAVSATGLAYEQYF.

The chain has TRBV20-1 and TRBJ1-1; 7 positions agree with TRBD1. J lost 3 bases, V lost 3 bases, and 10 bases had no gene match. This CDR3 is built from 15 residues. Germline CDR1 is DFQATT and CDR2 is SNEGSKA (reference sequence). The CDR3 DNA sequence: TGCAGTGCTAGGCAGGGCAGGGGGGTAGACACTGAAGCTTTCTTT. Its protein product is CSARQGRGVDTEAFF.

J is TRBJ2-5 and V is TRBV6-5, with TRBD1 matching over 7 bases. The CDR3 spans 15 residues. V shed 0 bases, J shed 7 bases, and the junction held 8 bases outside the gene matches. Germline V gene sequence: CDR1 MNHEY, CDR2 SVGAGI. The chain's CDR3 is CASSYSGTDLGTQYF. CDR3 in DNA: TGTGCCAGCAGTTACTCCGGGACAGACCTGGGGACCCAGTACTTC.

The rearrangement uses TRBV20-1 and TRBJ2-3, with D possibly matching TRBD2 (6 bases). The germline CDR1 and CDR2 sequences are DFQATT and SNEGSKA (reference sequence). The CDR3 runs 14 residues. In nucleotides, the CDR3 is TGCAGGGTAGCGGAAATTATTAGCACAGATACGCAGTATTTT. It codes for CRVAEIISTDTQYF.

The sample holds a few counts of this clonotype. The chain couples TRBV25-1 to TRBJ2-5, with TRBD2 matching over 13 bases. This CDR3 is 17 amino acids long. CDR1 is MGHDK, CDR2 SYGVNS, per germline. Trimming cost V 3 bases and J 3 bases; bases outside gene matches: 7. The CDR3, as DNA: TGTGCCAGCAGTGAGACGGGACTAGCGGGGTCGAAAGAGACCCAGTACTTC. Translation gives CASSETGLAGSKETQYF.

This clonotype was seen ten or more times. The V and J genes are TRBV6-6 and TRBJ2-1; D is uncertain. The V end lost 3 bases, the J end lost 2 bases, and 8 bases lay between the germline ends. The CDR3 sequence is 14 residues long. Germline lookup yields CDR1 MNHNY and CDR2 SVGAGI (reference sequence). The CDR3 DNA reads TGTGCCAGCAGTTATCGCGGAGCCTACAATGAGCAGTTCTTC. Protein: CASSYRGAYNEQFF.

The chain recombines TRBV14 with TRBJ2-7; no definite D call. From germline, CDR1 is SGHDN and CDR2 FVKESK. The length of the CDR3 is 13 residues. The V end was cut by 4 bases, the J end by 3 bases, with 10 bases between. The CDR3 bases are TGTGCCAGCAGCCGCCTGATGGGCTACGAGCAGTACTTC. It specifies CASSRLMGYEQYF. Full variable domain (outside the CDR3, taken from reference TRBV14 and TRBJ2-7): EAGVTQFPSHSVIEKGQTVTLRCDPISGHDNLYWYRRVMGKEIKFLLHFVKESKQDESGMPNNRFLAERTGGTYSTLKVQPAELEDSGVYFCASSRLMGYEQYFGPGTRLTVT.

There are a few counts of this clonotype. The rearrangement links TRBV25-1 to TRBJ1-2; TRBD1 might be the D (5 bases). CDR3 length: 12 amino acids. Trimming cost V 8 bases and J 0 bases, with 7 bases left between them. The germline CDR1 and CDR2 sequences are MGHDK and SYGVNS. As DNA, the CDR3 is TGTGCCAGCGCAGGGACTAACTATGGCTACACCTTC. This encodes CASAGTNYGYTF.

This clonotype was seen many times. The chain has TRBV29-1 and TRBJ2-5; D not resolved. The CDR3 has 12 amino acids. Between the trimmed V and J ends, which lost 4 bases and 1 base, there was a span of 7 bases. Germline CDR1 reads SQVTM; CDR2 reads ANQGSEA. CDR3 sequence reads: CSVVYSQETQYF. CDR3 bases: TGCAGCGTTGTTTACAGCCAAGAGACCCAGTACTTC.

V gene TRBV11-3 combines with J gene TRBJ2-3; TRBD1 matches at 9 bases. V shed 1 base and J 0 bases; nucleotides not matched to a gene: 5. Per germline, CDR1 SGHNT and CDR2 YENEEA. CDR3 length equals 17 residues. For the CDR3, the DNA is TGTGCCAGCAGCTTAGGGACAGGGGTACTCAGCACAGATACGCAGTATTTT. Amino acids: CASSLGTGVLSTDTQYF. Full variable domain (outside the CDR3, taken from reference TRBV11-3 and TRBJ2-3): EAGVVQSPRYKIIEKKQPVAFWCNPISGHNTLYWYLQNLGQGPELLIRYENEEAVDDSQLPKDRFSAERLKGVDSTLKIQPAELGDSAVYLCASSLGTGVLSTDTQYFGPGTRLTVL.

This clonotype turned up a few times. The V gene is TRBV5-1, the J gene TRBJ2-1; 7 bases align to TRBD1. The V gene's germline CDR1 is SGHRS and CDR2 YFSETQ. After removal of 4 bases from V and 8 bases from J, the junction contained 9 bases not matched to a gene. The length of the CDR3 is 14 residues. The CDR3, as DNA: TGCGCCAGCAGCCCCAGTACAGGGGTCGATGAGCAGTTCTTC. Its protein product is CASSPSTGVDEQFF.

The V gene is TRBV2, the J gene TRBJ2-5; TRBD1 matches 8 bases. The V gene's germline CDR1 is SNHLY and CDR2 FYNNEI. The trim removed 6 bases at V and 4 bases at J, leaving 4 bases unmatched. The CDR3 runs to 13 residues. CDR3 bases: TGTGCCAGCAGCAGGACAGGGCCAGAGACCCAGTACTTC. Residues: CASSRTGPETQYF.

This sequence joins TRBV24-1 and TRBJ1-2; D unresolved. CDR3 length: 12 amino acids. The germline gives CDR1 KGHDR, CDR2 SFDVKD. Trimming left V 0 bases short and J 7 bases short, with 5 bases between. CDR3 nucleotide sequence: TGTGCCACCAGTGATTTGGGGGTTGGCTACACCTTC. Residues: CATSDLGVGYTF.

This clonotype came up a few times. One junction end does not reproduce the germline sequence, and a read error may be involved. This chain links TRBV11-2 with TRBJ2-7; 7 bases map to TRBD2. The CDR3 extends over 15 amino acids. The germline V gene encodes CDR1 SGHAT and CDR2 FQNNGV. The chain's CDR3 is CASSLELATTYERYF. CDR3 DNA sequence: TGTGCCAGCAGCTTAGAACTAGCGACCACCTACGAGCGGTACTTC.

CDR3 nucleotides: TGTGCCAGCTCACCAAGGGCCCGGGACGTTCGGGAAAAACTGTTTTTT. Amino acids: CASSPRARDVREKLFF. V gene TRBV18 combines with J gene TRBJ1-4; D may be TRBD1 (5 bases). This CDR3 is 16 amino acids long. Germline V gene sequence: CDR1 KGHSH, CDR2 LQKENI. The ends were cut back, 2 bases at V and 8 bases at J, with 18 bases in the middle.

This clonotype was observed many times. This chain links TRBV4-2 with TRBJ2-1; 9 nucleotides line up with TRBD1. J was trimmed by 3 bases and V by 0 bases; bases with no gene match: 3. Germline CDR1 reads LGHNA; CDR2 reads YNFKEQ. The CDR3 consists of 16 residues. Here the CDR3 reads CASSQDMTGGYNEQFF. CDR3 nucleotides: TGTGCCAGCAGCCAAGACATGACAGGGGGCTACAATGAGCAGTTCTTC.

V gene TRBV11-2 combines with J gene TRBJ2-5; D may be TRBD1 (5 bases). The CDR3 has 14 amino acids. Germline V lookup: CDR1 SGHAT, CDR2 FQNNGV. V shed 5 bases and J shed 0 bases, with 10 bases lying between them. The CDR3 loop is CASSPNRYQETQYF. The DNA for the CDR3 is TGTGCCAGCAGCCCAAACAGGTACCAAGAGACCCAGTACTTC.

A few counts support this clonotype. The gene calls are TRBV4-2 and TRBJ2-7, with 7 nucleotides matching TRBD2. CDR3 size: 16 residues. The junction had 13 bases not matched to a gene; V was cut back by 4 bases and J by 4 bases. The germline V gene has CDR1 LGHNA and CDR2 YNFKEQ. The CDR3 protein is CASSPGVGGGNYEQYF. The CDR3 coding sequence is TGTGCCAGCAGCCCGGGTGTGGGGGGGGGGAATTACGAGCAGTACTTC.

The sample holds many counts of this clonotype. V is TRBV29-1 and J is TRBJ2-1, with TRBD2 matching 11 bases. The CDR3 is 15 amino acids. Looked up from germline, CDR1 is SQVTM and CDR2 is ANQGSEA. Losses at the gene ends were 3 bases for V and 7 bases for J; bases not matched to a gene: 8. CDR3 nucleotides: TGCAGCGTTGATAGCCTTAGCGGGAGGGCGAATGAGCAGTTCTTC. As protein: CSVDSLSGRANEQFF.

The rearrangement joins TRBV6-5 to TRBJ1-6; TRBD1 aligns across 8 bases. The CDR3 spans 15 residues. Germline loops: CDR1 MNHEY, CDR2 SVGAGI. Trimming cost V 6 bases and J 4 bases; bases outside gene matches: 5. CDR3 sequence reads: CASSRGTGYNSPLHF. The DNA of the CDR3 is TGTGCCAGCAGCCGAGGGACAGGTTATAATTCACCCCTCCACTTT.

This clonotype was counted a few times. J is TRBJ2-1 and V is TRBV20-1; 8 bases align to TRBD2. Trimming cost V 6 bases and J 4 bases; bases outside gene matches: 2. The CDR3 runs to 12 residues. CDR1 is DFQATT, CDR2 SNEGSKA, per germline (reference sequence). CDR3 residues: CSAGGAYNEQFF. In nucleotides, the CDR3 is TGCAGTGCCGGGGGGGCTTACAATGAGCAGTTCTTC.

The sample holds many counts of this clonotype. The rearrangement joins TRBV5-4 to TRBJ2-1; 8 positions match TRBD1. This CDR3 has 15 amino acids. The trim removed 3 bases at V and 1 base at J, leaving 3 bases unmatched. Per germline, CDR1 SGHNT and CDR2 YYREEE (reference sequence). CDR3 region: CASSSRQGSYNEQFF. DNA for the CDR3: TGTGCCAGCAGCTCCCGACAGGGGTCCTACAATGAGCAGTTCTTC.

This clonotype was seen many times. The rearrangement uses TRBV6-5 and TRBJ2-5; D is uncertain. Germline CDR1 and CDR2: MNHEY and SVGAGI. This CDR3 is built from 15 residues. The V and J ends lost 0 bases and 5 bases respectively, with 13 bases between them. CDR3 sequence (DNA): TGTGCCAGCAGTTACTCGATTCTACCTCGGGAGACCCAGTACTTC. Residues: CASSYSILPRETQYF.

Only a few counts were recorded for this clonotype. The V gene is TRBV6-5, the J gene TRBJ2-3; 7 nucleotides line up with TRBD2. Trimming at V came to 0 bases and at J to 4 bases, leaving 7 bases not matched to a gene. This CDR3 comprises 16 residues. Germline CDR1 is MNHEY and CDR2 is SVGAGI. The CDR3 spells CASSYSRTSRADTQYF. The DNA for the CDR3 is TGTGCCAGCAGTTACTCGAGGACTAGTAGGGCAGATACGCAGTATTTT.